This T cell receptor (beta chain) was retrieved from a study of CD8+CD57+ T cells in acquired aplastic anemia. Overall study results and limits: Patients and controls shared some 30 CD8+ CDR3 sequences, highly expressed in patients.

TCR beta VDJ combinations and CDR3 sequences were profiled from genomic DNA. TCRdb reprocessed the reads via MiXCR and lists one record per CDR3 protein. Of fewer than 200,000 distinct CDR3 sequences listed, 55% to 70% are singletons. The CDR3 spans 14 residues. Germline values: CDR1 MGHDK, CDR2 SYGVNS. The V end was cut by 3 bases, the J end by 5 bases, with 14 bases between. This clonotype appeared once. The antigen is undetermined. V is TRBV25-1 and J is TRBJ2-7, with no clear D. Sequencing used sorted CD4+, CD8+, or CD8+CD57+ T cells (not recorded which) from PBMCs. This sequence originates from a human donor in good health. The CDR3 reads CASSDSWARHEQYF. The CDR3, as DNA: TGTGCCAGCAGTGATTCGTGGGCCAGGCACGAGCAGTACTTC.